This TCR beta chain was documented in a study of metastatic and nonmetastatic thyroid tumors. Background on the study: Comparison of repertoires was carried out across blood and tumor or nodule tissue from malignant and benign thyroid patients. Study-wide findings and caveats: It was reported that TCR beta diversity was significantly higher in malignant thyroid tumors than benign nodules, in blood and tumor.

At least ten counts were recorded for this clone. The antigen remains unidentified. Ahead of thyroid surgery, no patient had received treatment of any kind. V trimming: 3 bases; J trimming: 8 bases; junction bases outside the gene matches: 16. The germline CDR1 and CDR2 sequences are DFQATT and SNEGSKA (reference sequence). The CDR3 is made up of 16 amino acids. In the original processing: For papillary thyroid cancer, a distant-metastasis classifier was constructed from CDR3 differences observed across clinicopathological groups. TCRdb redid the clone calls on the PCR reads using MiXCR. For this entry, the V and J calls and clone size follow TCRdb and not the study's own pipeline. Among 30,000 to 35,000 clones listed, approximately 17% were seen once.

This chain uses TRBV20-1 with TRBJ2-1; TRBD1 aligns across 7 bases. The material sequenced was blood. This sequence was found in a female donor with papillary thyroid cancer or a benign thyroid nodule (not recorded which). Some clones in this sample may be carry-over from other donors' samples. CDR3 sequence: CSASGSAGPQGDEQFF. As DNA, the CDR3 is TGCAGTGCTAGCGGTTCGGCAGGGCCCCAGGGGGATGAGCAGTTCTTC.